These 27 T cell receptor beta chains came from one sample sequenced in a study of beta chain features in type 1 diabetes. Findings and limits, study-wide: All four CD4+ subsets from Type 1 diabetes patients carried moderately but significantly shorter TCRB CDR3s.

Of the isolated RNA, all was reverse transcribed, and so the sequenced material was expressed TCRB transcripts. The data were produced by immunoSEQ multiplex PCR, yet TCRdb's version contains in-frame clones alone and is incomplete. The data show 680,000 or so clones, with under 15% seen just once and approximately 0.022% held by the top ten. What these receptors recognize is not known. Source material: naive CD4+ T cells from blood. The receptors were sampled from a man aged 18 to 30 with type 1 diabetes.

J is TRBJ1-2 and V is TRBV10-3; TRBD1 might be the D (5 bases). The CDR3 covers 12 residues. The V and J ends lost 4 bases and 6 bases respectively, with 9 bases between them. Germline V gives CDR1 ENHRY, CDR2 SYGVKD. DNA of the CDR3: TGTGCCATCAGTGCAGGGTTGCATGGCTACACCTTC. It yields the protein CAISAGLHGYTF.

There are a few counts of this clone. V is TRBV25-1 and J is TRBJ2-3; no clear D gene. Germline CDR1 MGHDK, CDR2 SYGVNS. V lost 2 bases and J 1 base, leaving 4 bases between the germline ends. CDR3 length: 13 amino acids. Written as DNA, the CDR3 is TGTGCCAGCAGTGAAGCGGGCACAGATACGCAGTATTTT. This gives the protein CASSEAGTDTQYF.

This clone was recorded a few times. CDR3 region: CASSSEGSSYGYTF. In DNA, the CDR3 is TGTGCCAGCAGCTCCGAAGGATCCTCCTATGGCTACACCTTC. The chain has TRBV7-9 and TRBJ1-2; D gene unclear. V dropped 4 bases and J dropped 4 bases, with 13 bases sitting between them. CDR1 and CDR2 from the germline V gene are SEHNR and FQNEAQ (reference sequence). The CDR3 consists of 14 residues.

This clone came up a few times. The rearrangement joins TRBV27 to TRBJ2-6, with TRBD1 matching over 9 bases. This CDR3 contains 17 residues. Germline V gene lookup returns CDR1 MNHEY and CDR2 SMNVEV (reference sequence). After removal of 1 base from V and 1 base from J, the junction contained 2 bases not matched to a gene. CDR3 in DNA: TGTGCCAGCAGTTTATTACAGGGGGCTTCTGGGGCCAACGTCCTGACTTTC. As protein: CASSLLQGASGANVLTF. Using reference TRBV27 and TRBJ2-6 for the parts outside the CDR3, the full variable domain is EAQVTQNPRYLITVTGKKLTVTCSQNMNHEYMSWYRQDPGLGLRQIYYSMNVEVTDKGDVPEGYKVSRKEKRNFPLILESPSPNQTSLYFCASSLLQGASGANVLTFGAGSRLTVL.

The V gene is TRBV6-5, the J gene TRBJ1-2; 7 bases line up with TRBD1. Trimming removed 5 bases from V and 4 bases from J; junction bases left unmatched: 7. CDR1 and CDR2 (germline): MNHEY, SVGAGI. CDR3 length: 14 amino acids. CDR3 protein: CASSRTGAGYGYTF. For the CDR3, the DNA is TGTGCCAGCAGTCGCACAGGGGCAGGCTATGGCTACACCTTC.

This clone turned up a few times. The gene calls are TRBV5-6 and TRBJ2-1; TRBD2 agrees at 9 bases. The CDR3 extends over 16 amino acids. V lost 0 bases and J lost 7; bases outside the gene matches: 8. Germline-derived CDR1 and CDR2 are SGHDT and YYEEEE. Here the CDR3 reads CASSLEGHSGGNEQFF. The CDR3 bases are TGTGCCAGCAGCTTGGAAGGGCATAGCGGGGGTAATGAGCAGTTCTTC.

This clone appeared a few times. The chain carries TRBV2 and TRBJ1-2; D gene ambiguous. CDR3 length equals 14 residues. CDR1 and CDR2 from the germline V gene are SNHLY and FYNNEI. With 5 bases removed from V and 0 bases from J, the gap between germline ends came to 10 bases. CDR3 protein: CASSTRGANYGYTF. For the CDR3, the DNA is TGTGCCAGCAGTACACGGGGAGCTAACTATGGCTACACCTTC.

The chain is built from TRBV6-5 and TRBJ1-1; 8 bases are a match to TRBD1. Trimming at V came to 5 bases and at J to 1 base, leaving 6 bases not matched to a gene. Germline assignment: CDR1 MNHEY and CDR2 SVGAGI. This CDR3 contains 15 residues. CDR3 region: CASSLQGEPNTEAFF. The CDR3 coding sequence is TGTGCCAGCAGTCTACAGGGGGAGCCGAACACTGAAGCTTTCTTT.

This clone came up a few times. The chain recombines TRBV5-4 with TRBJ2-1; 8 bases map to TRBD2. Germline lookup yields CDR1 SGHNT and CDR2 YYREEE (reference sequence). V shed 4 bases and J 9 bases; nucleotides not matched to a gene: 9. CDR3 length: 14 residues. The CDR3 sequence: CASSPGLDRSEQFF. CDR3 nucleotide sequence: TGTGCCAGCAGCCCGGGACTAGATCGCAGTGAGCAGTTCTTC.

This clone appeared a few times. The chain employs TRBV28 and TRBJ1-5; D is uncertain. Germline CDR1 is MDHEN and CDR2 is SYDVKM. The CDR3 totals 14 residues. V gave up 4 bases and J gave up 4 bases, with 11 bases separating them. DNA for the CDR3: TGTGCCAGCAGTTACCGGGAGTTAAATCAGCCCCAGCATTTT. It codes for CASSYRELNQPQHF.

This sequence joins TRBV6-6 and TRBJ1-6, with D tentatively TRBD1 (6 bases). Germline CDR1 reads MNHNY; CDR2 reads SVGAGI (reference sequence). The V gene lost 1 base and the J gene lost 7 bases, with 11 bases spanning the gap. The CDR3 totals 15 residues. The CDR3: CASSYFRTENSPLHF. CDR3 DNA sequence: TGTGCCAGCAGTTACTTCCGGACAGAGAATTCACCCCTCCACTTT.

In its sample, this clone was seen a few times. An end of the junction differs from the germline gene, which may be a read error. The chain joins TRBV7-6 to TRBJ1-4; D is possibly TRBD1 (6 bases). The CDR3 is 13 residues long. CDR1 and CDR2 (germline): SGHVS, FNYEAQ. CDR3 DNA sequence: TGTGCCAGCAGGTTAGGGGGTAATGAAAAACTGTTTTTT. It codes for CASRLGGNEKLFF.

This chain links TRBV5-1 with TRBJ2-7; 8 bases line up with TRBD1. This CDR3 spans 15 amino acids. From germline, CDR1 is SGHRS and CDR2 YFSETQ. Trimming at V came to 5 bases and at J to 7 bases, leaving 14 bases not matched to a gene. DNA for the CDR3: TGCGCCAGCAGTTACCTCGGGACAGGTACGAGAGAGCAGTACTTC. Its translation is CASSYLGTGTREQYF.

This clone has only a few counts. Different DNA sequences within this sample yield the same CDR3. The chain has TRBV27 and TRBJ2-2; no clear D gene. Germline-derived CDR1 and CDR2 are MNHEY and SMNVEV (reference sequence). The V and J ends lost 3 bases and 4 bases respectively, with 3 bases between them. The CDR3 length is 12 residues. DNA of the CDR3: TGTGCCAGCAGTTTGCGCACCGGGGAGCTGTTTTTT. It specifies CASSLRTGELFF.

V and J are TRBV30 and TRBJ2-7; TRBD1 aligns across 9 bases. Unmatched junction bases numbered 11, after V lost 5 bases and J lost 9 bases. The CDR3 is 13 residues long. From germline, CDR1 is GTSNPN and CDR2 SVGIG (reference sequence). CDR3 nucleotide sequence: TGTGCCTGGGGGACAGCCGGGACAGGGCGGCAGTACTTC. Translation: CAWGTAGTGRQYF. Variable domain in full (rest from reference TRBV30 and TRBJ2-7): SQTIHQWPATLVQPVGSPLSLECTVEGTSNPNLYWYRQAAGRGLQLLFYSVGIGQISSEVPQNLSASRPQDRQFILSSKKLLLSDSGFYLCAWGTAGTGRQYFGPGTRLTVT.

A few counts support this clone. The chain couples TRBV7-9 to TRBJ1-1, with D maybe TRBD1 (6 bases). V was pared by 5 bases and J by 7 bases, with 20 bases between. Germline-derived CDR1 and CDR2 are SEHNR and FQNEAQ (reference sequence). This CDR3 is 15 amino acids long. This CDR3 reads CASSQKGQALFEAFF. Written as DNA, the CDR3 is TGTGCCAGCAGCCAAAAGGGACAAGCCCTATTTGAAGCTTTCTTT.

CDR3 protein: CASSQDLSSPYGYTF. DNA for the CDR3: TGCGCCAGCAGCCAAGATTTAAGCAGTCCCTATGGCTACACCTTC. The J gene is TRBJ1-2, the V gene TRBV4-1; the D is unclear. With 0 bases removed from V and 4 bases from J, the gap between germline ends came to 12 bases. The germline V gene has CDR1 MGHRA and CDR2 YSYEKL. The CDR3 contains 15 residues.

This clone came up a few times. The chain carries TRBV5-4 and TRBJ1-1; D is unresolved. The CDR3 runs to 14 residues. Germline assignment: CDR1 SGHNT and CDR2 YYREEE (reference sequence). V was shortened by 2 bases and J by 1 base, with 9 bases between the two germline ends. CDR3 region: CASSLWVKNTEAFF. The DNA for the CDR3 is TGTGCCAGCAGCTTATGGGTAAAGAACACTGAAGCTTTCTTT.

The chain is built from TRBV7-6 and TRBJ1-6; 8 bases agree with TRBD1. Per the germline V gene, CDR1 is SGHVS and CDR2 is FNYEAQ. This CDR3 comprises 15 residues. The V and J ends lost 6 bases and 7 bases, in that order; junction bases with no gene match: 8. DNA for the CDR3: TGTGCCAGCAGTCGCCGGGACAGGCAAAATTCACCCCTCCACTTT. It encodes CASSRRDRQNSPLHF. The full variable domain, with the rest looked up from reference TRBV7-6 and TRBJ1-6, is GAGVSQSPRYKVTKRGQDVALRCDPISGHVSLYWYRQALGQGPEFLTYFNYEAQQDKSGLPNDRFSAERPEGSISTLTIQRTEQRDSAMYRCASSRRDRQNSPLHFGNGTRLTVT.

This clone was counted only a few times. In DNA form, the CDR3 reads TGTGCCAGCAGTGGACGCGAGCAGTACTTC. Protein: CASSGREQYF. The gene calls are TRBV6-5 and TRBJ2-7; D remains unclear. CDR1 is MNHEY and CDR2 is SVGAGI in the germline V gene. Trimming pared 5 bases from V and 6 bases from J, leaving 5 bases between. CDR3 size: 10 residues.

This rearrangement joins TRBV19 to TRBJ2-5; the D gene is possibly TRBD2 (7 bases). V was pared by 8 bases and J by 5 bases, with 18 bases between. CDR1 is LNHDA, CDR2 SQIVND, per germline (reference sequence). CDR3 length: 14 residues. CDR3 sequence (DNA): TGTGCCAGTTCCCCCGGCGGGGGCCGCGAGACCCAGTACTTC. Its translation: CASSPGGGRETQYF. Full variable domain (outside the CDR3, taken from reference TRBV19 and TRBJ2-5): DGGITQSPKYLFRKEGQNVTLSCEQNLNHDAMYWYRQDPGQGLRLIYYSQIVNDFQKGDIAEGYSVSREKKESFPLTVTSAQKNPTAFYLCASSPGGGRETQYFGPGTRLLVL.

V usage is TRBV7-9 and J usage is TRBJ2-7; D unresolved. CDR3 size: 13 residues. V lost 2 bases and J 6 bases, leaving 11 bases between the germline ends. Per the germline V gene, CDR1 is SEHNR and CDR2 is FQNEAQ (reference sequence). CDR3 amino acids: CASSLNSSPEQYF. For the CDR3, the DNA is TGTGCCAGCAGCTTAAATAGTTCCCCCGAGCAGTACTTC.

V and J are TRBV19 and TRBJ2-6; a weak D match, TRBD2 (5 bases). Germline CDR1 and CDR2: LNHDA and SQIVND (reference sequence). This CDR3 spans 17 amino acids. Trimming pared 3 bases from V and 0 bases from J, leaving 12 bases between. The chain's CDR3 is CASSMISGSSGANVLTF. The CDR3 DNA reads as TGTGCCAGTAGTATGATCAGCGGAAGCTCTGGGGCCAACGTCCTGACTTTC.

V and J are TRBV12-5 and TRBJ2-3; weak D call: TRBD1 (5 bases). Trimming removed 0 bases at V and 6 bases at J, with 19 bases between. From germline, CDR1 is LGHNT and CDR2 FRNRAP. The CDR3 consists of 17 residues. The CDR3 loop reads CASGLVTGTLEVDTQYF. For the CDR3, the DNA is TGTGCTAGTGGTTTGGTAACAGGCACATTAGAAGTCGATACGCAGTATTTT.

This clone came up a few times. V usage is TRBV7-9 and J usage is TRBJ2-7; 7 positions agree with TRBD2. The CDR3 has 14 residues. Germline V gene sequence: CDR1 SEHNR, CDR2 FQNEAQ (reference sequence). Trimming removed 6 bases from V and 2 bases from J; junction bases left unmatched: 7. In nucleotides, the CDR3 is TGTGCCAGCAGTTACCACGGGGGGACCTACGAGCAGTACTTC. Protein: CASSYHGGTYEQYF. The whole variable domain, remainder taken from reference TRBV7-9 and TRBJ2-7, is DTGVSQNPRHKITKRGQNVTFRCDPISEHNRLYWYRQTLGQGPEFLTYFQNEAQLEKSRLLSDRFSAERPKGSFSTLEIQRTEQGDSAMYLCASSYHGGTYEQYFGPGTRLTVT.

This chain connects TRBV6-5 to TRBJ1-2; 7 bases line up with TRBD1. This CDR3 region has 15 residues. J gave up 3 bases and V 6 bases, and 10 bases lay outside the gene matches. Germline-derived CDR1 and CDR2 are MNHEY and SVGAGI. The CDR3 DNA reads as TGTGCCAGCAGCCAATCCGGGACAGCCCACTATGGCTACACCTTC. It encodes CASSQSGTAHYGYTF.

The chain is built from TRBV29-1 and TRBJ2-5; 7 bases are shared with TRBD1. The germline CDR1 and CDR2 sequences are SQVTM and ANQGSEA. The junction had 13 bases not matched to a gene; V was cut back by 7 bases and J by 2 bases. The CDR3 has 15 residues. CDR3 sequence (DNA): TGCAGCGCCCGAGGGGGACAGTCGTGGCAAGAGACCCAGTACTTC. It codes for CSARGGQSWQETQYF.